Presented here are 23 T cell receptor beta chains from one specimen sequenced in a study of blood T cells in healthy people across ages. A second about 6 to 11 cycle PCR used barcoded and J-beta primers. TCRdb processed the 5' RACE reads anew with MiXCR; each CDR3 protein has one entry. The repertoire holds 1.5 million to 2 million distinct CDR3 sequences, with roughly 52% as singletons. Sequences were obtained from blood. Receptors were obtained from a woman aged 35 to 49 in good health.

This clonotype appeared a single time. J is TRBJ2-3 and V is TRBV7-2; 8 bases match TRBD2. Germline CDR1 is SGHTA and CDR2 is FQGNSA. Trimming took 7 bases from V and 7 from J; bases not matched to a gene: 16. CDR3 length: 16 residues. For the CDR3, the DNA is TGTGCCAGCACCCATTTTGACGGGGGGGTGCGGAATACGCAGTATTTT. Translated, it gives CASTHFDGGVRNTQYF.

This clonotype was found a few times. V and J are TRBV3-1 and TRBJ2-5; the D gene is possibly TRBD1 (5 bases). This CDR3 is built from 16 residues. V was trimmed by 2 bases and J by 0 bases, leaving 13 bases between them. Germline V lookup: CDR1 LGHDT, CDR2 YNNKEL (reference sequence). CDR3 bases: TGTGCCAGCAGCCAAAGAGACAGATGGTACCAAGAGACCCAGTACTTC. It specifies CASSQRDRWYQETQYF.

This chain joins TRBV20-1 and TRBJ2-3; D not certain. Trimming pared 5 bases from V and 4 bases from J, leaving 22 bases between. Germline V gives CDR1 DFQATT, CDR2 SNEGSKA (reference sequence). The CDR3 extends over 16 amino acids. CDR3 in amino acids: CSAGAGQVHSSDTQYF. As DNA, the CDR3 is TGCAGTGCTGGAGCTGGGCAGGTCCACTCCTCAGATACGCAGTATTTT.

This chain links TRBV4-3 with TRBJ1-6; D perhaps matches TRBD1 (5 bases). Trimming took off 1 base at V and 7 bases at J, with 14 bases between the two ends. This CDR3 contains 16 residues. CDR1 and CDR2 from the germline V gene are LGHNA and YSLEER. The CDR3 region is CASSQVPGAENSPLHF. Here the CDR3 DNA reads TGCGCCAGCAGCCAAGTTCCTGGGGCGGAAAATTCACCCCTCCACTTT.

This sequence joins TRBV7-9 and TRBJ1-2; D gene unclear. Trimming shortened V by 1 base and J by 4 bases, and 10 bases separated the two germline ends. The CDR3 runs to 14 residues. The germline gives CDR1 SEHNR, CDR2 FQNEAQ (reference sequence). The CDR3 region is CASSLGESCYGYTF. The CDR3 nucleotides read TGTGCCAGCAGCTTAGGGGAATCTTGCTATGGCTACACCTTC.

This clonotype was observed once. The J gene is TRBJ2-1, the V gene TRBV7-9; weak D call: TRBD2 (5 bases). Germline V gene lookup returns CDR1 SEHNR and CDR2 FQNEAQ (reference sequence). CDR3 length: 14 residues. Trimming took 4 bases from V and 4 from J, leaving 11 bases between them. The CDR3, as DNA: TGTGCCAGCAGCTCCTCGGGGAAGTACAATGAGCAGTTCTTC. As protein: CASSSSGKYNEQFF. The whole variable domain, remainder taken from reference TRBV7-9 and TRBJ2-1, is DTGVSQNPRHKITKRGQNVTFRCDPISEHNRLYWYRQTLGQGPEFLTYFQNEAQLEKSRLLSDRFSAERPKGSFSTLEIQRTEQGDSAMYLCASSSSGKYNEQFFGPGTRLTVL.

This clonotype has only one observation. The chain has TRBV6-2 or TRBV6-3 and TRBJ2-5, with 13 bases aligning to TRBD2. Losses at the gene ends were 6 bases for V and 0 bases for J; bases not matched to a gene: 7. This CDR3 has 17 residues. Germline CDR1 is MNHEY and CDR2 is SVGEGT. The CDR3 sequence is CASRPGLAGRHQETQYF. In DNA form, the CDR3 reads TGTGCCAGCAGACCGGGACTAGCGGGGAGACACCAAGAGACCCAGTACTTC.

The genes are TRBV10-3 and TRBJ1-2, with a weak D call TRBD1 (5 bases). The CDR3 contains 14 residues. The V gene's germline CDR1 is ENHRY and CDR2 SYGVKD. The ends were cut back, 6 bases at V and 6 bases at J, with 17 bases in the middle. The CDR3 bases are TGTGCCATCAGCGGACGGAGGGGAAGCAATGGCTACACCTTC. Its translation is CAISGRRGSNGYTF.

The gene calls are TRBV27 and TRBJ2-1, with 9 bases identical to TRBD2. Germline loops: CDR1 MNHEY, CDR2 SMNVEV (reference sequence). V was clipped by 8 bases and J by 6 bases; unmatched bases: 11. The CDR3 extends over 15 amino acids. This chain's CDR3 is CASAPTAGGGNEQFF. CDR3 coding DNA: TGTGCCAGCGCCCCCACAGCGGGGGGTGGCAATGAGCAGTTCTTC.

Here the CDR3 DNA reads TGTGCCAGCAGCGTAGAGGGGTTCGGGGGCTACACCTTC. It yields the protein CASSVEGFGGYTF. The V and J genes are TRBV9 and TRBJ1-2; D might be TRBD1 (5 bases). V was cut by 0 bases and J by 8 bases, with 11 bases left in between. CDR1 is SGDLS, CDR2 YYNGEE, per germline. This CDR3 region has 13 residues. The full variable domain, its missing parts supplied by reference TRBV9 and TRBJ1-2, is DSGVTQTPKHLITATGQRVTLRCSPRSGDLSVYWYQQSLDQGLQFLIQYYNGEERAKGNILERFSAQQFPDLHSELNLSSLELGDSALYFCASSVEGFGGYTFGSGTRLTVV.

CDR3: CASSLAVTGLKETQYF. The CDR3 nucleotides are TGCGCCAGCAGCTTGGCAGTGACAGGCTTGAAGGAGACCCAGTACTTC. The chain links TRBV5-1 to TRBJ2-5; D perhaps matches TRBD1 (6 bases). This CDR3 region has 16 residues. V lost 0 bases and J lost 5, with 17 bases in between. Germline values: CDR1 SGHRS, CDR2 YFSETQ. The full variable domain, in which reference TRBV5-1 and TRBJ2-5 provide the parts outside the CDR3, is KAGVTQTPRYLIKTRGQQVTLSCSPISGHRSVSWYQQTPGQGLQFLFEYFSETQRNKGNFPGRFSGRQFSNSRSEMNVSTLELGDSALYLCASSLAVTGLKETQYFGPGTRLLVL.

This CDR3 is CAISESVRDPLHF. CDR3 bases: TGTGCCATCAGTGAGTCGGTGAGGGACCCCCTCCACTTT. The J gene is TRBJ1-6, the V gene TRBV10-3; TRBD1 might be the D (5 bases). Germline V lookup: CDR1 ENHRY, CDR2 SYGVKD. There are 13 residues in the CDR3. The V end lost 0 bases, the J end lost 13 bases, and 10 bases lay between the germline ends.

This clonotype was counted ten times or more. CDR3 protein: CASSSRTDTQYF. In DNA, the CDR3 is TGTGCCAGCAGCTCCCGCACAGATACGCAGTATTTT. This sequence joins TRBV28 and TRBJ2-3, with D unresolved. The V and J ends lost 6 bases and 1 base respectively, with 5 bases between them. Looked up from germline, CDR1 is MDHEN and CDR2 is SYDVKM. CDR3 length equals 12 residues.

The genes are TRBV20-1 and TRBJ2-5; 10 nucleotides agree with TRBD2. The J call is in doubt because the DNA end fits TRBJ2-7 better. CDR1 and CDR2 from the germline V gene are DFQATT and SNEGSKA (reference sequence). The CDR3 length is 16 residues. The CDR3 reads CSVTLAGAPDSYEQYF. The CDR3 DNA sequence: TGCAGTGTGACTCTAGCGGGGGCTCCCGACTCCTACGAGCAGTACTTC.

The chain uses TRBV20-1 and TRBJ1-2; D gene uncertain. This CDR3 is built from 11 residues. The V gene lost 2 bases and the J gene lost 5 bases, with 6 bases spanning the gap. The germline V gene has CDR1 DFQATT and CDR2 SNEGSKA (reference sequence). The CDR3 nucleotides read TGCAGTGCTAGACACGCTTATGGCTACACCTTC. This encodes CSARHAYGYTF.

This clonotype has just a few counts. The CDR3 is CASSIAGGRSYNEQFF. For the CDR3, the DNA is TGTGCCAGCAGTATAGCGGGGGGGCGGTCCTACAATGAGCAGTTCTTC. This chain joins TRBV6-5 and TRBJ2-1; 11 bases match TRBD2. V dropped 5 bases and J dropped 1; count of bases not matched to a gene: 4. The length of the CDR3 is 16 residues. The germline gives CDR1 MNHEY, CDR2 SVGAGI.

The gene calls are TRBV7-2 and TRBJ2-3; D gene unclear. The germline V gene encodes CDR1 SGHTA and CDR2 FQGNSA. Trimming removed 2 bases from V and 2 bases from J, with 8 bases in between. CDR3 length equals 14 residues. The CDR3 nucleotides are TGTGCCAGCAGCTTAAGGTCCAACACAGATACGCAGTATTTT. The encoded protein is CASSLRSNTDTQYF.

V usage is TRBV29-1 and J usage is TRBJ1-2; 10 positions match TRBD1. Germline V gives CDR1 SQVTM, CDR2 ANQGSEA. The CDR3 extends over 12 amino acids. V dropped 4 bases and J dropped 6; count of bases not matched to a gene: 2. CDR3 sequence: CSVGTGGDGYTF. The CDR3 DNA reads as TGCAGCGTTGGGACAGGGGGGGATGGCTACACCTTC.

The V call is TRBV4-3, the J call TRBJ1-4; 7 nucleotides align to TRBD1. V lost 4 bases and J lost 6; bases outside the gene matches: 14. This CDR3 region has 17 residues. Germline CDR1 and CDR2: LGHNA and YSLEER. The CDR3 is CASSPHYLDRVDEKLFF. The CDR3 coding sequence is TGCGCCAGCAGCCCACATTACCTCGACAGGGTAGATGAAAAACTGTTTTTT.

The chain recombines TRBV28 with TRBJ2-5, with D possibly matching TRBD2 (5 bases). Germline V gene lookup returns CDR1 MDHEN and CDR2 SYDVKM. V was trimmed by 2 bases and J by 1 base, leaving 11 bases between them. There are 15 residues in the CDR3. The CDR3 sequence: CASSLEGAGQETQYF. The CDR3 nucleotides are TGTGCCAGCAGTTTAGAGGGAGCCGGCCAAGAGACCCAGTACTTC.

The V gene is TRBV6-2 or TRBV6-3, the J gene TRBJ2-3, with D perhaps assigned TRBD1 or TRBD2 (5 bases each). Germline V gene sequence: CDR1 MNHEY, CDR2 SVGEGT. CDR3 length: 14 residues. The V end lost 6 bases, the J end lost 6 bases, and 16 bases lay between the germline ends. The CDR3 DNA reads TGTGCCAGCAGAAATGCAGGGAGTAGGGATACGCAGTATTTT. The encoded protein is CASRNAGSRDTQYF.

The rearrangement joins TRBV28 to TRBJ1-2; 8 bases are a match to TRBD1. The CDR3 spans 14 residues. V dropped 7 bases and J dropped 3; count of bases not matched to a gene: 7. In germline, CDR1 is MDHEN, CDR2 SYDVKM. In nucleotides, the CDR3 is TGTGCCAGCAAGGCCCCGGACAGGGACTATGGCTACACCTTC. This codes for CASKAPDRDYGYTF.

The CDR3 nucleotides are TGTGCCAGCAGCCGACTACCGGGACTAGCGGGGGGGACCCCTTTAGAGCAGTACTTC. Residues: CASSRLPGLAGGTPLEQYF. The chain carries TRBV3-1 and TRBJ2-7, with 16 bases identical to TRBD2. The trim removed 4 bases at V and 7 bases at J, leaving 16 bases unmatched. The germline gives CDR1 LGHDT, CDR2 YNNKEL (reference sequence). The CDR3 extends over 19 amino acids.